This TCR beta chain was identified during a study of OX40 agonist ivuxolimab in advanced cancers. As for the study in general: Enrolled patients in dose escalation had cancers that were hepatocellular carcinoma, melanoma, renal cell or head and neck cancer. Three individuals attained partial responses, comprising one hepatocellular carcinoma case and two cutaneous melanoma cases.

Profiling relied on immunoSEQ multiplex PCR, and the TCRdb table lists in-frame clones only, not all of them. The data contain under 85,000 clones, 87% of them singletons. The CDR3 extends over 17 amino acids. Germline values: CDR1 SGDLS, CDR2 YYNGEE. The junction had 8 bases not matched to a gene; V was cut back by 2 bases and J by 2 bases. This material consisted of CD4+ or CD8+ T cells sorted from blood, taken in a trial of the OX40 agonist ivuxolimab. V usage is TRBV9 and J usage is TRBJ2-5, with 11 bases aligning to TRBD2. This sequence originates from an adult with an advanced solid tumor such as melanoma, head and neck, liver or kidney cancer. In DNA form, the CDR3 reads TGTGCCAGCAGCGTGGGACCGGGACTAGCGGATCAAGAGACCCAGTACTTC. Translating it yields CASSVGPGLADQETQYF.